Detailed here is one T cell receptor (beta chain). These data originate in a study of blood T cell repertoires in COVID-19. Study background: Sites across the United States, Italy and Spain contributed samples from acute and convalescent COVID-19.

Study processing details: Reference gene primer amplification yielded estimated nucleated cell counts. Using immunoSEQ multiplex PCR, the repertoire was profiled, and TCRdb retains in-frame clones only, with some absent. The V and J calls and the clone size are those of that table, but D and trimming were determined from the DNA. The sample consists of around 300,000 clones, about 90% of them appearing once. Participant ages covered about 18 to 100 years across 20 to 30 US areas. Clinical history reported by participants formed the basis on which cohorts were assigned. This CDR3 contains 18 residues. V gave up 2 bases and J gave up 5 bases; unmatched junction bases: 12. CDR1 is LGHDT and CDR2 is YNNKEL in the germline V gene (reference sequence).

The genes are TRBV3-1 (or the pseudogene TRBV3-2) and TRBJ2-1, with 10 bases identical to TRBD2. The receptor was isolated from a woman aged 18-30 years with acute COVID-19. Sequenced input: PBMCs or T cells enriched from blood (not recorded which). CDR3: CASSQRPGTSALHNEQFF. As DNA, the CDR3 is TGTGCCAGCAGCCAACGCCCCGGGACTAGCGCTTTACACAATGAGCAGTTCTTC.